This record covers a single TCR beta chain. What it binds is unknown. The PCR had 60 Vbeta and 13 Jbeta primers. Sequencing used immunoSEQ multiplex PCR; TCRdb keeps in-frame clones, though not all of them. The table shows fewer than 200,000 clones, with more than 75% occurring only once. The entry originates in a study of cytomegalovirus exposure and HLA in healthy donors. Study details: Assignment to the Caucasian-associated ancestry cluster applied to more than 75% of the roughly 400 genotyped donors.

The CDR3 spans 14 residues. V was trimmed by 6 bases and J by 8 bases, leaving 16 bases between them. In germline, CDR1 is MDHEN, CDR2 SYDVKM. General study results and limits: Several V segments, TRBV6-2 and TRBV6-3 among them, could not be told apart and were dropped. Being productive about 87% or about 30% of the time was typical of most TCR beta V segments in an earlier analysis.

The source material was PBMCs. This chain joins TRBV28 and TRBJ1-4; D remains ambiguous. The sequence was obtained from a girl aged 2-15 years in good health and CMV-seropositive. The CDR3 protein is CASRQRWLGEKLFF. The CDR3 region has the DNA TGTGCCAGCAGGCAGAGGTGGTTAGGCGAAAAACTGTTTTTT.